Reported below is one T cell receptor beta chain. What it binds is not known. This sample is drawn from a study of post-analysis software for immune sequencing data. Broader study findings: Elevated frequency relative to controls characterized four or five TRBV segments in patients, TRBV5-6, TRBV5-1 and TRBV20-1 among them.

Germline V CDR1 and CDR2: LNHDA, SQIVND (reference sequence). V was clipped by 5 bases and J by 7 bases, with 8 bases between them. The CDR3 consists of 11 residues. TCR beta libraries were prepared from cDNA with unique molecular identifiers. TCRdb reanalysed the PCR reads using MiXCR and keeps one entry per CDR3 protein. The data hold 700,000 to 900,000 distinct CDR3 sequences, with more than 45% observed a single time. The clonotype originates from a girl aged 5 to 17 with multiple sclerosis. This chain uses TRBV19 with TRBJ1-2; no reliable D call. Input material: blood. The CDR3 loop reads CASSPPPGYTF. CDR3 bases: TGTGCCAGTAGTCCTCCGCCTGGCTACACCTTC.